This T cell receptor beta chain was observed in a study of T cell clonality in common variable immunodeficiency. Whole-study findings and limits: Common variable immunodeficiency TCR beta sequences reportedly had fewer deletions and N-nucleotide insertions. Compared with controls, CVID subjects had fewer shared TCRbeta clones.

TCRdb's copy holds only in-frame clones and misses some; the assay was immunoSEQ multiplex PCR. The sample was found to contain roughly 25,000 clones, and every one recurs. CDR3 length: 15 amino acids. Germline V gives CDR1 SGHTA, CDR2 FQGNSA. V was trimmed by 1 base and J by 5 bases, leaving 14 bases between them. This clone was found many times. Its antigen is not known. The DNA ends 3 residues before the CDR3 does, and the rest of the CDR3 is filled in from the germline J gene. Replacement immunoglobulin had been given to every CVID subject for at least one year. The chain employs TRBV7-2 and TRBJ1-2; no definite D call. Sequenced sample: peripheral blood mononuclear cells. The sequence was obtained from a human donor with common variable immunodeficiency. CDR3 protein: CASSLVAGARYGYTF. The CDR3 DNA, read in part, is TGTGCCAGCAGCTTAGTTGCGGGCGCAAGGTATGGC.